One sample yielded the 24 T cell receptor beta chains listed below, sequenced in a study of blood T cell repertoires in COVID-19. TCRdb's copy holds only in-frame clones and misses some; the assay was immunoSEQ multiplex PCR. The sample lists under 75,000 clones, 75% to 90% occurring once. Sequencing was done on a sample of peripheral blood. These receptors all stem from a man aged 50 to 60 with acute or convalescent COVID-19.

This chain uses TRBV6-5 with TRBJ2-3, with 10 bases aligning to TRBD2. Germline CDR1 MNHEY, CDR2 SVGAGI. The CDR3 is 15 amino acids. Trimming took 4 bases from V and 9 from J; bases not matched to a gene: 10. CDR3 nucleotide sequence: TGTGCCAGCAGTTCGTCATCTAGCGGGAGTACGACGCAGTATTTT. Encoded protein: CASSSSSSGSTTQYF.

This chain links TRBV7-9 with TRBJ1-3, with 10 bases that match TRBD1. This CDR3 has 16 residues. Germline V gene lookup returns CDR1 SEHNR and CDR2 FQNEAQ (reference sequence). Losses at the gene ends were 5 bases for V and 4 bases for J; bases not matched to a gene: 8. The CDR3 nucleotides are TGTGCCAGCAGCCCACGGGACAGGGGTATAGGAAACACCATATATTTT. Amino acid sequence: CASSPRDRGIGNTIYF. Supplemented by reference TRBV7-9 and TRBJ1-3, the full variable domain reads DTGVSQNPRHKITKRGQNVTFRCDPISEHNRLYWYRQTLGQGPEFLTYFQNEAQLEKSRLLSDRFSAERPKGSFSTLEIQRTEQGDSAMYLCASSPRDRGIGNTIYFGEGSWLTVV.

This chain links TRBV4-2 with TRBJ2-7; perhaps TRBD2 as D (5 bases). This CDR3 has 13 residues. CDR1 LGHNA and CDR2 YNFKEQ come from the germline V gene. V lost 0 bases and J 4 bases, leaving 7 bases between the germline ends. The CDR3 sequence: CASSQDRTYEQYF. DNA of the CDR3: TGTGCCAGCAGCCAAGATAGGACTTACGAGCAGTACTTC.

The chain is built from TRBV30 and TRBJ1-3; D call uncertain. V lost 8 bases to trimming and J lost 6 bases, with 17 bases between them. Looked up from germline, CDR1 is GTSNPN and CDR2 is SVGIG (reference sequence). The CDR3 has 13 amino acids. The CDR3 sequence is CAGTREGENTIYF. The CDR3 bases are TGTGCCGGAACCCGGGAGGGTGAAAACACCATATATTTT.

The chain has TRBV3-1 (or the pseudogene TRBV3-2) and TRBJ2-1; 9 positions agree with TRBD2. From germline, CDR1 is LGHDT and CDR2 YNNKEL (reference sequence). V shed 1 base and J 0 bases; nucleotides not matched to a gene: 4. The CDR3 runs to 17 residues. In DNA form, the CDR3 reads TGTGCCAGCAGCCAAGTTGGCGGGAGGGCCTCCTACAATGAGCAGTTCTTC. Protein product: CASSQVGGRASYNEQFF.

This clone was seen more than once but under ten times. This CDR3 is CASSGTGGIEKLFF. In nucleotides, the CDR3 is TGTGCCAGCAGTGGGACAGGGGGGATTGAAAAACTGTTTTTT. J is TRBJ1-4 and V is TRBV3-1 (or the pseudogene TRBV3-2); 11 bases align to TRBD1. Per the germline V gene, CDR1 is LGHDT and CDR2 is YNNKEL (reference sequence). V was pared by 6 bases and J by 7 bases, with 4 bases of the junction left unmatched. The CDR3 extends over 14 amino acids.

V gene TRBV21-1 combines with J gene TRBJ2-3; the table names TRBD1, a call not compared with the DNA. TRBV21-1 is a listed pseudogene. The CDR3 is 17 amino acids. CDR3 nucleotide sequence: TGTGCCAGCAGCAAAGCGCACTTGAACAGGGTTTCAGATACGCAGTATTTT. Its protein product is CASSKAHLNRVSDTQYF.

The chain has TRBV28 and TRBJ2-1; TRBD2 agrees at 7 bases. Unmatched junction bases numbered 13, after V lost 2 bases and J lost 6 bases. This CDR3 contains 17 residues. Germline V gene lookup returns CDR1 MDHEN and CDR2 SYDVKM. The DNA of the CDR3 is TGTGCCAGCAGTTTAACCTTTGGTGTAGCGGGTATCAATGAGCAGTTCTTC. Translating gives CASSLTFGVAGINEQFF.

The chain joins TRBV11-2 to TRBJ1-1, with D possibly TRBD1 on 5 matching bases. CDR3 length: 12 residues. Germline CDR1 and CDR2: SGHAT and FQNNGV. Trimming stripped 3 bases from V and 7 bases from J, with 9 bases between. Written as DNA, the CDR3 is TGTGCCAGCAGCTTTAGACAGCATGAAGCTTTCTTT. The encoded protein is CASSFRQHEAFF.

The gene calls are TRBV27 and TRBJ2-7; TRBD2 agrees at 8 bases. Per germline, CDR1 MNHEY and CDR2 SMNVEV (reference sequence). V shed 6 bases and J 2 bases; nucleotides not matched to a gene: 15. This CDR3 spans 17 amino acids. CDR3 loop: CASSPTGASGRPYEQYV. The CDR3 DNA is TGTGCCAGCAGCCCGACCGGGGCTAGCGGGCGTCCCTACGAGCAGTACGTC.

The V and J genes are TRBV28 and TRBJ2-7; D possibly corresponds to TRBD1 (5 bases). Trimming pared 5 bases from V and 2 bases from J, leaving 10 bases between. CDR1 and CDR2 (germline): MDHEN, SYDVKM. The CDR3 runs 13 residues. The CDR3 sequence: CASSRPDTYEQYV. The CDR3, as DNA: TGTGCCAGCAGTCGACCGGACACCTACGAGCAGTACGTC.

The chain recombines TRBV19 with TRBJ1-2; D gene unclear. Germline V gene sequence: CDR1 LNHDA, CDR2 SQIVND (reference sequence). V dropped 1 base and J dropped 2 bases, with 8 bases sitting between them. There are 14 residues in the CDR3. The CDR3 reads CASSIGGGNYGYTF. CDR3 bases: TGTGCCAGTAGTATAGGTGGCGGCAACTATGGCTACACCTTC.

The rearrangement uses TRBV7-2 and TRBJ2-7; TRBD2 matches 7 bases. The V gene end was trimmed by 0 bases and the J gene end by 0 bases; junction bases not matched to a gene: 5. Per the germline V gene, CDR1 is SGHTA and CDR2 is FQGNSA. CDR3 length: 16 amino acids. CDR3 bases: TGTGCCAGCAGCTTAGCGCTAGCGGAGAACTCCTACGAGCAGTACTTC. It translates to CASSLALAENSYEQYF.

The rearrangement joins TRBV28 to TRBJ2-1, with D possibly TRBD2 on 5 matching bases. Germline values: CDR1 MDHEN, CDR2 SYDVKM. V shed 8 bases and J shed 0 bases, with 11 bases lying between them. The CDR3 is 14 amino acids. CDR3 bases: TGTGCCAGCCGAGCGGTTGTCTCCTACAATGAGCAGTTCTTC. Its protein is CASRAVVSYNEQFF.

This clone was picked up a small number of times. The chain uses TRBV20-1 and TRBJ2-5; D is possibly TRBD2 (5 bases). Trimming shortened V by 3 bases and J by 4 bases, and 15 bases separated the two germline ends. This CDR3 is built from 14 residues. Germline values: CDR1 DFQATT, CDR2 SNEGSKA (reference sequence). The CDR3 here is CSASRGSTGETQYF. The CDR3 DNA follows: TGCAGTGCTAGTCGGGGTTCTACCGGAGAGACCCAGTACTTC.

The chain links TRBV28 to TRBJ1-2, with 10 bases fitting TRBD1. The CDR3 extends over 14 amino acids. CDR1 MDHEN and CDR2 SYDVKM come from the germline V gene. After removal of 6 bases from V and 5 bases from J, the junction contained 6 bases not matched to a gene. In DNA, the CDR3 is TGTGCCAGCAGAAGGACAGGGGGGGGATATGGCTACACCTTC. Translating it yields CASRRTGGGYGYTF.

This clone was observed a few times. The chain is built from TRBV14 and TRBJ1-2; no clear D gene. The CDR3 spans 14 residues. Germline V gene data show CDR1 as SGHDN and CDR2 as FVKESK. V gave up 0 bases and J gave up 7 bases, with 12 bases separating them. In nucleotides, the CDR3 is TGTGCCAGCAGCCAAGATAGAGTGAGCATTGGCTACACCTTC. This translates into CASSQDRVSIGYTF.

This clone was seen only once. The chain employs TRBV6-6 and TRBJ1-2; 11 bases are a match to TRBD1. With V trimmed by 0 bases and J by 8 bases, 8 bases remained unmatched. The CDR3 loop spans 16 amino acids. Germline loops: CDR1 MNHNY, CDR2 SVGAGI (reference sequence). DNA of the CDR3: TGTGCCAGCAGTTACTCGAGGGGACAGGGGGTTCGAGGCTACACCTTC. Its translation is CASSYSRGQGVRGYTF.

The chain has TRBV24-1 and TRBJ2-7; no clear D. The CDR3 is 13 amino acids. V was shortened by 4 bases and J by 4 bases, with 10 bases between the two germline ends. CDR1 is KGHDR, CDR2 SFDVKD, per germline. This chain's CDR3 is CATSDLDGYEQYF. As DNA, the CDR3 is TGTGCCACCAGTGACTTGGACGGGTACGAGCAGTACTTC.

The rearrangement links TRBV6-5 to TRBJ1-6, with D unclear. From germline, CDR1 is MNHEY and CDR2 SVGAGI. The CDR3 covers 15 residues. The V end lost 2 bases, the J end lost 8 bases, and 13 bases lay between the germline ends. The CDR3 here is CASSYGGSVDSPLHF. CDR3 nucleotide sequence: TGTGCCAGCAGTTACGGTGGGAGCGTGGATTCACCCCTCCACTTT.

The chain links TRBV19 to TRBJ2-1; TRBD2 matches 10 bases. After removal of 0 bases from V and 4 bases from J, the junction contained 9 bases not matched to a gene. In germline, CDR1 is LNHDA, CDR2 SQIVND (reference sequence). This CDR3 spans 18 amino acids. CDR3 region: CASSIDPSLAGVYNEQFF. CDR3 sequence (DNA): TGTGCCAGTAGTATAGACCCCTCGCTAGCGGGAGTGTACAATGAGCAGTTCTTC.

This chain uses TRBV7-9 with TRBJ2-7; a possible D gene is TRBD1 (5 bases). Germline V gene lookup returns CDR1 SEHNR and CDR2 FQNEAQ (reference sequence). The CDR3 runs to 14 residues. Trimming removed 4 bases from V and 6 bases from J, with 16 bases in between. The CDR3 DNA is TGTGCCAGCAGCTCCTCCGCAGGGTTGGGCGAGCAGTACGTC. It codes for CASSSSAGLGEQYV.

The CDR3 sequence: CASSESGLAIAYNEQFF. The CDR3 coding sequence is TGTGCCAGCAGCGAATCGGGACTAGCGATAGCCTACAATGAGCAGTTCTTC. The chain joins TRBV6-1 to TRBJ2-1; 10 bases match TRBD2. J gave up 2 bases and V 6 bases, and 10 bases lay outside the gene matches. The germline V gene has CDR1 MNHNS and CDR2 SASEGT. This CDR3 region has 17 residues.

The V and J genes are TRBV29-1 and TRBJ1-1; 7 nucleotides match TRBD1. Germline V gives CDR1 SQVTM, CDR2 ANQGSEA. This CDR3 contains 14 residues. After removal of 7 bases from V and 3 bases from J, the junction contained 11 bases not matched to a gene. Here the CDR3 reads CSGRSGGLDTEAFF. The CDR3 coding sequence is TGCAGCGGACGCTCAGGGGGGCTGGACACTGAAGCTTTCTTT.